This T cell receptor beta chain was obtained from a study of blood T cell repertoires in COVID-19. The CDR3 contains 12 residues. Using immunoSEQ multiplex PCR, the repertoire was profiled, and TCRdb retains in-frame clones only, with some absent. The top ten hold 1.1% of the sample, which has fewer than 500,000 clones, more than 75% seen once. This clone was seen a handful of times. V usage is TRBV21-1 and J usage is TRBJ2-7; the table's D call of TRBD1 was not tested on the DNA. TRBV21-1 is assigned pseudogene status. The TCR originated in a human donor with acute or convalescent COVID-19. The donor label of this sample is uncertain. Specimen: peripheral blood. Written as DNA, the CDR3 is TGTGCCAGCAGCTCCCCATTGTACGAGCAGTACTTC. Translation: CASSSPLYEQYF.